This T cell receptor (beta chain) derives from a study of T-cell memory formation after mild COVID-19. Whole-study findings and limits: Shrinking CD4+ clones were chiefly CM and EM; CD8+ ones were chiefly EMRA. Nothing showed for sure that second-wave clones peaking on day 37 were SARS-CoV-2 specific.

With regard to this clonotype: Its antigen is unidentified.

TCR alpha and TCR beta cDNA libraries carrying sample barcodes and UMIs were produced by 5'RACE using constant-segment primers. TCRdb analysed the 5' RACE reads with MiXCR anew, one entry per CDR3 protein. Of approximately 100,000 distinct CDR3 sequences listed, around 10% were seen once; the top ten hold about 40%. In germline, CDR1 is LGHNT, CDR2 FRNRAP. V shed 7 bases and J shed 4 bases, with 11 bases lying between them. The CDR3 runs to 14 residues. This clonotype originated in a man younger than 30 who had mild COVID-19 (a few samples of this study predate the infection). Cell type and time point are not known. This chain links TRBV12-5 with TRBJ2-6; tentatively, D is TRBD1 (6 bases). Sequencing was done on a sample of PBMCs or a T cell subset sorted from them (not recorded which). CDR3 sequence (DNA): TGTGCTAGTGCCACGGGGACAGGGGCCAACGTCCTGACTTTC. Translated, it gives CASATGTGANVLTF.